The 32 T cell receptor beta chains below come from one sample, sequenced in a study of cytomegalovirus exposure and HLA in healthy donors. This PCR relied on a set of 60 Vbeta primers and 13 Jbeta primers. Method: immunoSEQ multiplex PCR; TCRdb's copy keeps in-frame clones and lacks some. Of around 77,000 clones in the sample, about 84% were seen once. Sequencing was performed on PBMCs. These receptors were taken from a man aged 35 to 55 in good health and CMV-seronegative.

The chain combines TRBV4-3 with TRBJ1-3; D is undetermined. V gave up 0 bases and J gave up 0 bases, with 6 bases separating them. The CDR3 is 15 amino acids. Germline CDR1 is LGHNA and CDR2 is YSLEER. CDR3 sequence reads: CASSQDLNSGNTIYF. The CDR3 nucleotides are TGCGCCAGCAGCCAAGATCTAAACTCTGGAAACACCATATATTTT.

V gene TRBV30 combines with J gene TRBJ1-1; weak D call: TRBD1 (5 bases). This CDR3 comprises 13 residues. Trimming removed 5 bases at V and 1 base at J, with 11 bases between. CDR1 GTSNPN and CDR2 SVGIG come from the germline V gene (reference sequence). This chain's CDR3 is CAWGADRNTEAFF. CDR3 sequence (DNA): TGTGCCTGGGGGGCAGACAGGAACACTGAAGCTTTCTTT.

The sample holds one count of this clone. V gene TRBV5-1 combines with J gene TRBJ2-2; 7 bases match TRBD1. Trimming removed 0 bases from V and 2 bases from J; junction bases left unmatched: 7. The CDR3 extends over 17 amino acids. CDR1 and CDR2 from the germline V gene are SGHRS and YFSETQ. CDR3 protein: CASSLATGSTNTGELFF. The CDR3 DNA reads as TGCGCCAGCAGCTTGGCGACAGGGTCTACTAACACCGGGGAGCTGTTTTTT. Full variable domain (remainder filled in from reference TRBV5-1 and TRBJ2-2): KAGVTQTPRYLIKTRGQQVTLSCSPISGHRSVSWYQQTPGQGLQFLFEYFSETQRNKGNFPGRFSGRQFSNSRSEMNVSTLELGDSALYLCASSLATGSTNTGELFFGEGSRLTVL.

The chain links TRBV18 to TRBJ1-1; D gene unclear. Germline CDR1 is KGHSH and CDR2 is LQKENI. The CDR3 totals 13 residues. Trimming removed 3 bases from V and 0 bases from J, with 5 bases in between. The CDR3 region has the DNA TGTGCCAGCTCACCGGAGATGAACACTGAAGCTTTCTTT. It yields the protein CASSPEMNTEAFF.

The chain has TRBV9 and TRBJ2-1, with TRBD2 identical over 12 bases. This CDR3 region has 15 residues. Germline trimming cut 3 bases from V and 3 bases from J; bases unmatched to any gene: 1. Germline CDR1 reads SGDLS; CDR2 reads YYNGEE. This CDR3 is CASSEGLAGYNEQFF. For the CDR3, the DNA is TGTGCCAGCAGCGAGGGACTAGCGGGCTACAATGAGCAGTTCTTC. The full variable domain, with the rest looked up from reference TRBV9 and TRBJ2-1, is DSGVTQTPKHLITATGQRVTLRCSPRSGDLSVYWYQQSLDQGLQFLIQYYNGEERAKGNILERFSAQQFPDLHSELNLSSLELGDSALYFCASSEGLAGYNEQFFGPGTRLTVL.

Comment on this clone: Other nucleotide sequences in the sample specify the same CDR3. The rearrangement links TRBV4-1 to TRBJ2-3, with TRBD1 matching 7 bases. The CDR3 contains 19 residues. Germline CDR1 and CDR2: MGHRA and YSYEKL. V lost 3 bases, J lost 3 bases, and 18 bases stayed unmatched. The CDR3 bases are TGCGCCAGCAGCCAGCGAAGGGAGAGCTTCGAGGGGGCAACAGATACGCAGTATTTT. It specifies CASSQRRESFEGATDTQYF.

This clone was seen only a few times. The chain carries TRBV6-5 and TRBJ1-5; D gene ambiguous. Germline V lookup: CDR1 MNHEY, CDR2 SVGAGI. V lost 2 bases, J lost 4 bases, and 12 bases lay in between. This CDR3 spans 15 amino acids. CDR3 loop: CASSYGPRGNQPQHF. CDR3 coding DNA: TGTGCCAGCAGTTACGGCCCTCGGGGTAATCAGCCCCAGCATTTT.

The chain recombines TRBV5-5 with TRBJ1-1; no clear D gene. V gave up 0 bases and J gave up 3 bases, with 6 bases separating them. Germline values: CDR1 SGHKS, CDR2 YYEKEE (reference sequence). CDR3 size: 13 residues. The CDR3 reads CASSLEQHTEAFF. CDR3 nucleotide sequence: TGTGCCAGCAGCTTGGAACAGCACACTGAAGCTTTCTTT.

The rearrangement uses TRBV5-1 and TRBJ1-2, with unresolved D. The CDR3 has 16 amino acids. In germline, CDR1 is SGHRS, CDR2 YFSETQ. Trimming pared 0 bases from V and 8 bases from J, leaving 20 bases between. The CDR3 protein is CASSLGWEDPLEGYTF. CDR3 bases: TGCGCCAGCAGCTTGGGGTGGGAGGACCCTCTGGAGGGCTACACCTTC.

In its sample, this clone was seen once. The V call is TRBV5-1, the J call TRBJ1-1, with D uncertain. Trimming removed 0 bases from V and 4 bases from J, with 10 bases in between. Germline V gives CDR1 SGHRS, CDR2 YFSETQ. The CDR3 length is 14 residues. In DNA, the CDR3 is TGCGCCAGCAGCTTGGGGGAGGTGGTCACTGAAGCTTTCTTT. Amino acids: CASSLGEVVTEAFF.

Concerning this clone itself: Mismatch with germline at one junction end may stem from a read error. The chain couples TRBV5-4 to TRBJ1-2; unclear D gene. Germline V gene lookup returns CDR1 SGHNT and CDR2 YYREEE (reference sequence). CDR3 size: 14 residues. CDR3 coding DNA: TGTGCCAGCAGTTTGGGAGGGAATGGCTATGGCTACACCTTC. Its protein is CASSLGGNGYGYTF. Variable domain in full (rest from reference TRBV5-4 and TRBJ1-2): ETGVTQSPTHLIKTRGQQVTLRCSSQSGHNTVSWYQQALGQGPQFIFQYYREEENGRGNFPPRFSGLQFPNYSSELNVNALELDDSALYLCASSLGGNGYGYTFGSGTRLTVV.

This clone turned up a few times. This sequence joins TRBV28 and TRBJ1-2, with D uncertain. Trimming took 2 bases from V and 1 from J, leaving 14 bases between them. The CDR3 has 16 residues. The germline V gene encodes CDR1 MDHEN and CDR2 SYDVKM. This CDR3 is CASSLGSGSINYGYTF. The CDR3 nucleotides are TGTGCCAGCAGTTTAGGGTCGGGTTCAATTAACTATGGCTACACCTTC.

This clone was counted between two and nine times. V usage is TRBV11-2 and J usage is TRBJ1-1, with a possible D match to TRBD1 (5 bases). This CDR3 region has 11 residues. Germline assignment: CDR1 SGHAT and CDR2 FQNNGV. V dropped 5 bases and J dropped 10 bases, with 11 bases sitting between them. The chain's CDR3 is CASSPSGGAFF. The CDR3, as DNA: TGTGCCAGCAGCCCATCGGGGGGAGCTTTCTTT.

The chain joins TRBV10-3 to TRBJ2-5; a weak D match, TRBD2 (5 bases). CDR1 ENHRY and CDR2 SYGVKD come from the germline V gene. V lost 0 bases to trimming and J lost 5 bases, with 19 bases between them. This CDR3 is 17 amino acids long. CDR3: CAISESVDKSEGETQYF. The CDR3 nucleotides read TGTGCCATCAGTGAGTCGGTCGACAAGAGTGAGGGTGAGACCCAGTACTTC.

This clone was counted between two and nine times. V and J are TRBV5-1 and TRBJ1-6, with TRBD1 matching over 11 bases. J was trimmed by 7 bases and V by 4 bases; bases with no gene match: 7. CDR1 and CDR2 from the germline V gene are SGHRS and YFSETQ. The CDR3 extends over 16 amino acids. The CDR3 sequence is CASSVGQGAKNSPLHF. CDR3 nucleotide sequence: TGCGCCAGCAGCGTCGGACAGGGGGCGAAAAATTCACCCCTCCACTTT.

The chain carries TRBV28 and TRBJ1-3; 7 nucleotides align to TRBD1. Germline CDR1 reads MDHEN; CDR2 reads SYDVKM. Trimming cost V 6 bases and J 3 bases; bases outside gene matches: 11. The CDR3 totals 16 residues. The CDR3 loop is CASSLPQGFYGNTIYF. Here the CDR3 DNA reads TGTGCCAGCAGCTTGCCACAGGGGTTTTATGGAAACACCATATATTTT.

Only one count was recorded for this clone. V is TRBV7-2 and J is TRBJ1-5, with a tentative D call TRBD1 (5 bases). Germline V gene sequence: CDR1 SGHTA, CDR2 FQGNSA. Trimming removed 2 bases from V and 3 bases from J, with 11 bases in between. The CDR3 sequence is 15 residues long. The CDR3 nucleotides read TGTGCCAGCAGCTTAACGCAGGGAACCAATCAGCCCCAGCATTTT. Protein: CASSLTQGTNQPQHF.

V and J are TRBV30 and TRBJ1-1, with D unresolved. V gave up 4 bases and J gave up 0 bases, with 12 bases separating them. The V gene's germline CDR1 is GTSNPN and CDR2 SVGIG (reference sequence). This CDR3 region has 14 residues. The CDR3 DNA reads as TGTGCCTGGATTCCATTGCTAGTGAACACTGAAGCTTTCTTT. Translated: CAWIPLLVNTEAFF.

This clone was detected only once. CDR3 residues: CASSSQGVHLYEQYF. The CDR3, as DNA: TGTGCCAGCAGCTCACAGGGGGTTCACCTCTACGAGCAGTACTTC. The chain couples TRBV11-2 to TRBJ2-7, with 8 bases matching TRBD1. Germline trimming cut 4 bases from V and 3 bases from J; bases unmatched to any gene: 8. The CDR3 spans 15 residues. Germline V gene sequence: CDR1 SGHAT, CDR2 FQNNGV.

V and J are TRBV18 and TRBJ2-7, with D possibly being TRBD2 (6 bases). The germline gives CDR1 KGHSH, CDR2 LQKENI. With 0 bases removed from V and 7 bases from J, the gap between germline ends came to 13 bases. This CDR3 comprises 14 residues. CDR3 DNA sequence: TGTGCCAGCTCACCACCCGGGGGTAGTTTAGAGCAGTACTTC. Translation gives CASSPPGGSLEQYF.

The chain has TRBV6-5 and TRBJ2-7, with 10 bases that match TRBD1. The CDR3 has 16 amino acids. V was pared by 2 bases and J by 2 bases, with 6 bases of the junction left unmatched. The germline gives CDR1 MNHEY, CDR2 SVGAGI. The DNA of the CDR3 is TGTGCCAGCAGTTACAGTTGGACAGGGGGGACCTACGAGCAGTACTTC. Amino acids: CASSYSWTGGTYEQYF.

This clone appeared a single time. The rearrangement uses TRBV6-4 and TRBJ2-1, with 10 bases that match TRBD1. CDR3 length: 16 amino acids. Unmatched junction bases numbered 10, after V lost 3 bases and J lost 8 bases. Germline assignment: CDR1 MRHNA and CDR2 SNTAGT. CDR3 amino acids: CASSEQTGGEIYEQFF. The CDR3, as DNA: TGTGCCAGCAGTGAGCAGACAGGGGGCGAAATCTATGAGCAGTTCTTC.

V usage is TRBV5-5 and J usage is TRBJ2-5; 9 nucleotides line up with TRBD1. The CDR3 consists of 18 residues. Germline V CDR1 and CDR2: SGHKS, YYEKEE (reference sequence). The junction had 13 bases not matched to a gene; V was cut back by 4 bases and J by 0 bases. The DNA of the CDR3 is TGTGCCAGCAGCACGCGCCTGCTGGGACAGGGCTACCAAGAGACCCAGTACTTC. This codes for CASSTRLLGQGYQETQYF.

The chain has TRBV19 and TRBJ2-1, with TRBD1 as a possible D gene (5 bases). Germline V CDR1 and CDR2: LNHDA, SQIVND (reference sequence). The CDR3 sequence is 12 residues long. The ends were cut back, 5 bases at V and 4 bases at J, with 6 bases in the middle. The CDR3, as DNA: TGTGCCAGTAGTCGACAGTACAATGAGCAGTTCTTC. Its translation is CASSRQYNEQFF.

In DNA form, the CDR3 reads TGTGCCAGCAGCTTGACCGGGACAGCGAACACCGGGGAGCTGTTTTTT. Its protein is CASSLTGTANTGELFF. The chain combines TRBV7-3 with TRBJ2-2; TRBD1 matches 7 bases. The length of the CDR3 is 16 residues. After removal of 3 bases from V and 0 bases from J, the junction contained 4 bases not matched to a gene. The germline CDR1 and CDR2 sequences are SGHTA and FQGTGA.

This chain connects TRBV11-3 to TRBJ2-3, with D perhaps matching TRBD2 (6 bases). V was pared by 5 bases and J by 8 bases, with 14 bases between. The CDR3 spans 13 residues. Per the germline V gene, CDR1 is SGHNT and CDR2 is YENEEA. As DNA, the CDR3 is TGTGCCAGCAGCCGTGGAGGGCCAAGTACGCAGTATTTT. Its translation: CASSRGGPSTQYF.

The V gene is TRBV9, the J gene TRBJ1-4; 11 bases agree with TRBD1. The length of the CDR3 is 15 residues. V was clipped by 4 bases and J by 8 bases; unmatched bases: 7. Per the germline V gene, CDR1 is SGDLS and CDR2 is YYNGEE. The CDR3 spells CASSPGTGGNEKLFF. As DNA, the CDR3 is TGTGCCAGCAGCCCAGGGACAGGGGGTAACGAAAAACTGTTTTTT.

The CDR3 reads CASSPRTGRQPQHF. CDR3 DNA: TGTGCCAGCAGCCCTAGGACAGGTAGGCAGCCCCAGCATTTT. The chain combines TRBV7-8 with TRBJ1-5; 7 nucleotides agree with TRBD1. The CDR3 contains 14 residues. V was pared by 5 bases and J by 7 bases, with 8 bases of the junction left unmatched. Germline V gene data show CDR1 as SGHVS and CDR2 as FQNEAQ.

This chain connects TRBV15 to TRBJ1-2; TRBD1 agrees at 10 bases. The trim removed 5 bases at V and 6 bases at J, leaving 9 bases unmatched. The germline V gene has CDR1 LNHNV and CDR2 YYDKDF (reference sequence). The CDR3 length is 15 residues. The CDR3 DNA follows: TGTGCCACCAGCTGGAGACAGGGGGCTGGAGATGGCTACACCTTC. Translation gives CATSWRQGAGDGYTF.

The chain combines TRBV6-5 with TRBJ1-5; D gene uncertain. V gave up 5 bases and J gave up 4 bases, with 9 bases separating them. The CDR3 runs 13 residues. Germline CDR1 reads MNHEY; CDR2 reads SVGAGI. This chain's CDR3 is CASSPSLNQPQHF. In DNA form, the CDR3 reads TGTGCCAGCAGTCCGTCTCTGAATCAGCCCCAGCATTTT.

The DNA for the CDR3 is TGTGCCATTAGACAGGGATGGTCGTCCTACGAGCAGTACTTC. Protein product: CAIRQGWSSYEQYF. V gene TRBV6-1 combines with J gene TRBJ2-7; 7 bases fit TRBD1. CDR1 and CDR2 (germline): MNHNS, SASEGT. The J segment lost 1 base and the V segment lost 10 bases, leaving 10 bases of the junction unmatched. The CDR3 runs 14 residues.

The rearrangement links TRBV5-1 to TRBJ2-7, with 10 bases aligning to TRBD1. The V and J ends lost 4 bases and 5 bases, in that order; junction bases with no gene match: 6. CDR1 and CDR2 (germline): SGHRS, YFSETQ. The CDR3 is made up of 14 amino acids. CDR3 bases: TGCGCCAGCAGCGAGCGGACAGGGGGGCACGAGCAGTACTTC. This encodes CASSERTGGHEQYF.